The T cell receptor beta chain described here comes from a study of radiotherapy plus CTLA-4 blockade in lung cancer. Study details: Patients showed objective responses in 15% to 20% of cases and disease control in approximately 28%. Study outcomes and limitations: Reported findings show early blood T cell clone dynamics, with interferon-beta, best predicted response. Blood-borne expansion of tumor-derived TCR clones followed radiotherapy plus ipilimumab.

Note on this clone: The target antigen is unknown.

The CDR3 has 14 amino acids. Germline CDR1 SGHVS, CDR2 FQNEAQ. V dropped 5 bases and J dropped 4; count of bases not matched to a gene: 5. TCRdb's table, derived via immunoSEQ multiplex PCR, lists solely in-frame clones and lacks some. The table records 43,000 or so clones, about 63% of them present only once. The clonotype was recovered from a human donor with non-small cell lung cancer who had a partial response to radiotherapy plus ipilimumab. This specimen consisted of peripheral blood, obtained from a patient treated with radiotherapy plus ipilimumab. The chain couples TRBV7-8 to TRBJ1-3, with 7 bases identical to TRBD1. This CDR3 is CASSPGTAGNTIYF. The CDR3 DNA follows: TGTGCCAGCAGCCCAGGGACAGCAGGAAACACCATATATTTT.